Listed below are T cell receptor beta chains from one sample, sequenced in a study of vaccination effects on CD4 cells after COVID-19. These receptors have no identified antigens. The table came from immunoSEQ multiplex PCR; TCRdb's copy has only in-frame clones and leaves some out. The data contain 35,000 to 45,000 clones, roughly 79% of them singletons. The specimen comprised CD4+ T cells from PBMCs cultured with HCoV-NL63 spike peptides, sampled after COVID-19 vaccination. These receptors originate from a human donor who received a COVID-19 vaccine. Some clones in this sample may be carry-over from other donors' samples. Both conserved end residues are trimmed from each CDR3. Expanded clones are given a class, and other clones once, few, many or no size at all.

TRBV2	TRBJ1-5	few	ASSWVFVDNQPQH
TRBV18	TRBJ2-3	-	ASSPRRGTSTDTQY
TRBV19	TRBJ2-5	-	ASSGLAGAPQETQY
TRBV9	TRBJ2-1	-	ASSVGVSGPYNEQF
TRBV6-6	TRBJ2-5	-	ASRRQGQETQY
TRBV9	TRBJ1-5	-	ASSVGDQPQH
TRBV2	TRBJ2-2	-	ASSYLGLNTGELF
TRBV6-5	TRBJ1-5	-	ASRDRYSNQPQH
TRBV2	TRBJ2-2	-	ASSLGRGNTGELF
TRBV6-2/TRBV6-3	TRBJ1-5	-	ASSYGRGQANQPQH
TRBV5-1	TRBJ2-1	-	ASTAWGGNYNEQF
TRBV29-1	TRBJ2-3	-	SVEERAVPGTQY
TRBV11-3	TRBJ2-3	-	ASSLGGGPLTDTQY
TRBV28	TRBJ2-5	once	ASSSGGSQETQY
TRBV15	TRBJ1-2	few	ATSRGGQGRGYT
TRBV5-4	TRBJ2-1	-	ASSFQGRSRSYNEQF
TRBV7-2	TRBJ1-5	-	ASSKYSNQPQH
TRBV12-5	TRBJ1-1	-	ASGPGWDTEAF
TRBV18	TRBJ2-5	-	ASSPGRDETQY
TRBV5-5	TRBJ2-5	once	ASSLVKPQETQY
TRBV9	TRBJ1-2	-	ASRRTTGVRGYT
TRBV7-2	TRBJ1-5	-	ASRPGTFSNQPQH
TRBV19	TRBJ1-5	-	ASSGQGHNQPQH
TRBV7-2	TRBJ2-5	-	ASSFKGSETQY
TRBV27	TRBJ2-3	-	ASSLKRGDTDTQY
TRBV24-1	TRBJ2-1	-	ATRLTGSYEQF
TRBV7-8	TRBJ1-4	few	ASSRNRVSNEKLF
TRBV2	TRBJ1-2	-	ASSENGYGYT
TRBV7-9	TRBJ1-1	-	ASSFVQGLEAF